Shown below are 20 T cell receptor beta chains from a single sample sequenced in a study of blood T cell repertoires in COVID-19. Clones were sequenced by immunoSEQ multiplex PCR, and TCRdb holds only the in-frame ones, with some missing. The profile shows roughly 140,000 clones, approximately 80% of them singletons. The source material was peripheral blood. The receptors shown here come from a human donor with acute or convalescent COVID-19. The donor label of this sample is uncertain.

The sample holds one count of this clone. V usage is TRBV7-2 and J usage is TRBJ1-1; D gene unclear. CDR3 length: 14 amino acids. Germline CDR1 and CDR2: SGHTA and FQGNSA. V was pared by 5 bases and J by 1 base, with 11 bases between. The CDR3 nucleotides are TGTGCCAGCAGCCCCAGGATAGGGAACACTGAAGCTTTCTTT. It yields the protein CASSPRIGNTEAFF.

CDR3 nucleotides: TGTGCCATCAGTGAGTTCGGACTAGCGGGGGGTGGAGATACGCAGTATTTT. This codes for CAISEFGLAGGGDTQYF. This sequence joins TRBV10-3 and TRBJ2-3; 14 positions agree with TRBD2. The V gene's germline CDR1 is ENHRY and CDR2 SYGVKD. This CDR3 is 17 amino acids long. Germline trimming cut 1 base from V and 5 bases from J; bases unmatched to any gene: 5.

This clone appeared once. The genes are TRBV12-5 and TRBJ1-4; D remains unclear. V gave up 6 bases and J gave up 5 bases, with 4 bases separating them. The CDR3 loop spans 11 amino acids. Germline V CDR1 and CDR2: LGHNT, FRNRAP. This CDR3 reads CASGQNEKLFF. The CDR3 DNA is TGTGCTAGTGGCCAGAATGAAAAACTGTTTTTT. Full variable domain (rest looked up from reference TRBV12-5 and TRBJ1-4): DARVTQTPRHKVTEMGQEVTMRCQPILGHNTVFWYRQTMMQGLELLAYFRNRAPLDDSGMPKDRFSAEMPDATLATLKIQPSEPRDSAVYFCASGQNEKLFFGSGTQLSVL.

The chain employs TRBV12-5 and TRBJ1-3; no definite D call. Trimming took 4 bases from V and 4 from J, leaving 14 bases between them. Germline CDR1 and CDR2: LGHNT and FRNRAP. The CDR3 totals 15 residues. Written as DNA, the CDR3 is TGTGCTAGTGGTTCCGACTCCCTGCGAGGAAACACCATATATTTT. Translated, it gives CASGSDSLRGNTIYF.

The chain has TRBV19 and TRBJ1-5; the match to TRBD1 covers 7 bases. There are 14 residues in the CDR3. With V trimmed by 6 bases and J by 0 bases, 2 bases remained unmatched. The germline CDR1 and CDR2 sequences are LNHDA and SQIVND (reference sequence). Here the CDR3 reads CASRGQNSNQPQHF. The CDR3 nucleotides are TGTGCCAGTAGGGGACAGAATAGCAATCAGCCCCAGCATTTT. The variable domain in full, with the rest retrieved from reference TRBV19 and TRBJ1-5, is DGGITQSPKYLFRKEGQNVTLSCEQNLNHDAMYWYRQDPGQGLRLIYYSQIVNDFQKGDIAEGYSVSREKKESFPLTVTSAQKNPTAFYLCASRGQNSNQPQHFGDGTRLSIL.

The genes are TRBV5-1 and TRBJ2-1, with 8 bases matching TRBD2. CDR1 and CDR2 from the germline V gene are SGHRS and YFSETQ. There are 15 residues in the CDR3. J gave up 0 bases and V 5 bases, and 4 bases lay outside the gene matches. This chain's CDR3 is CASRPGGASYNEQFF. The CDR3 bases are TGCGCCAGCAGGCCCGGGGGGGCCTCCTACAATGAGCAGTTCTTC.

The chain has TRBV2 and TRBJ2-2; a weak D match, TRBD1 (6 bases). Germline CDR1 and CDR2: SNHLY and FYNNEI. Trimming took off 3 bases at V and 1 base at J, with 6 bases between the two ends. The CDR3 spans 14 residues. The DNA for the CDR3 is TGTGCCAGCAGTGAGACAGGGAACACCGGGGAGCTGTTTTTT. It codes for CASSETGNTGELFF.

This clone was detected a few times. This chain connects TRBV5-4 to TRBJ1-3, with D possibly TRBD1 on 5 matching bases. This CDR3 region has 15 residues. Germline V gene data show CDR1 as SGHNT and CDR2 as YYREEE (reference sequence). Between the trimmed V and J ends, which lost 2 bases and 0 bases, there was a span of 9 bases. The CDR3 sequence: CASSFGTDSGNTIYF. The CDR3 coding sequence is TGTGCCAGCAGCTTCGGGACTGACTCTGGAAACACCATATATTTT.

In DNA form, the CDR3 reads TGTGCCAGTAGTGTGACGGGAGTTGGGGGACAGCCCCAGCATTTT. Translating gives CASSVTGVGGQPQHF. This chain joins TRBV19 and TRBJ1-5, with D tentatively TRBD1 (5 bases). Trimming pared 5 bases from V and 7 bases from J, leaving 18 bases between. The germline V gene has CDR1 LNHDA and CDR2 SQIVND (reference sequence). This CDR3 is built from 15 residues.

This clone occurred a few times. This chain joins TRBV10-3 and TRBJ1-1; 11 bases align to TRBD1. Germline V gene data show CDR1 as ENHRY and CDR2 as SYGVKD. The CDR3 is 14 amino acids. The junction had 6 bases not matched to a gene; V was cut back by 7 bases and J by 5 bases. The CDR3 reads CAINRDRGGTEAFF. Written as DNA, the CDR3 is TGTGCCATCAATCGGGACAGGGGGGGAACTGAAGCTTTCTTT.

This chain uses TRBV24-1 with TRBJ1-5, with 7 bases identical to TRBD1. The V segment lost 3 bases and the J segment 3 bases; nucleotides outside the gene matches: 4. The germline gives CDR1 KGHDR, CDR2 SFDVKD. The CDR3 contains 15 residues. CDR3 in DNA: TGTGCCACCAGTGATCGACAGGGTTACAATCAGCCCCAGCATTTT. Protein product: CATSDRQGYNQPQHF.

V gene TRBV18 combines with J gene TRBJ2-2; D unresolved. CDR1 is KGHSH, CDR2 LQKENI, per germline. With 6 bases removed from V and 5 bases from J, the gap between germline ends came to 13 bases. The CDR3 is 14 amino acids. CDR3 sequence: CASSPTSWTGELFF. The CDR3 nucleotides read TGTGCCAGCTCCCCCACAAGTTGGACCGGGGAGCTGTTTTTT.

This rearrangement joins TRBV7-6 to TRBJ1-1; D is perhaps TRBD1 (6 bases). Germline V gene data show CDR1 as SGHVS and CDR2 as FNYEAQ. V shed 8 bases and J shed 2 bases, with 12 bases lying between them. This CDR3 has 13 residues. The CDR3 sequence is CASSFGTNTEAFF. The CDR3, as DNA: TGTGCCAGCTCCTTCGGGACAAACACTGAAGCTTTCTTT.

The J gene is TRBJ1-3, the V gene TRBV29-1; the D is unclear. Trimming stripped 7 bases from V and 0 bases from J, with 13 bases between. CDR3 length: 14 amino acids. Germline CDR1 is SQVTM and CDR2 is ANQGSEA. In DNA, the CDR3 is TGCAGCGCCTGGCGGGCCAACTCTGGAAACACCATATATTTT. Encoded protein: CSAWRANSGNTIYF. The whole variable domain, remainder taken from reference TRBV29-1 and TRBJ1-3, is SAVISQKPSRDICQRGTSLTIQCQVDSQVTMMFWYRQQPGQSLTLIATANQGSEATYESGFVIDKFPISRPNLTFSTLTVSNMSPEDSSIYLCSAWRANSGNTIYFGEGSWLTVV.

The chain is built from TRBV20-1 and TRBJ2-3; the D is unclear. CDR3 size: 11 residues. V gave up 2 bases and J gave up 5 bases, with 5 bases separating them. CDR1 and CDR2 from the germline V gene are DFQATT and SNEGSKA (reference sequence). The CDR3 nucleotides are TGCAGTGCTAGATACAGAGATACGCAGTATTTT. This codes for CSARYRDTQYF.

This clone occurred once. The V call is TRBV6-5, the J call TRBJ1-2; 7 nucleotides line up with TRBD1. Germline V lookup: CDR1 MNHEY, CDR2 SVGAGI. The CDR3 contains 14 residues. With V trimmed by 6 bases and J by 5 bases, 9 bases remained unmatched. Here the CDR3 DNA reads TGTGCCAGCAGATTTGGGACAGCGTCATATGGCTACACCTTC. This gives the protein CASRFGTASYGYTF.

The V gene is TRBV3-1 (or the pseudogene TRBV3-2), the J gene TRBJ1-1, with a weak D call TRBD1 (6 bases). Trimming stripped 1 base from V and 0 bases from J, with 9 bases between. The CDR3 length is 15 residues. Germline V gene lookup returns CDR1 LGHDT and CDR2 YNNKEL (reference sequence). The CDR3 loop is CASSQVQGMNTEAFF. The CDR3, as DNA: TGTGCCAGCAGCCAAGTTCAGGGGATGAACACTGAAGCTTTCTTT.

This clone was counted once. The V gene is TRBV19, the J gene TRBJ1-5, with a tentative D call TRBD1 (5 bases). Germline V gene lookup returns CDR1 LNHDA and CDR2 SQIVND (reference sequence). CDR3 size: 14 residues. The V gene lost 5 bases and the J gene lost 6 bases, with 14 bases spanning the gap. CDR3 region: CASSPGKRSQPQHF. CDR3 bases: TGTGCCAGTAGTCCAGGGAAAAGGAGTCAGCCCCAGCATTTT.

The chain employs TRBV7-8 and TRBJ2-2; D may be TRBD1 (5 bases). The CDR3 consists of 15 residues. The germline V and J ends were trimmed by 1 base and 1 base, with 7 bases remaining between them. Germline CDR1 and CDR2: SGHVS and FQNEAQ. The CDR3 bases are TGTGCCAGCAGCTTAGGACAGCGGAACACCGGGGAGCTGTTTTTT. It specifies CASSLGQRNTGELFF.

The gene calls are TRBV7-8 and TRBJ2-1; D might be TRBD1 (6 bases). The length of the CDR3 is 15 residues. The germline gives CDR1 SGHVS, CDR2 FQNEAQ. V was clipped by 3 bases and J by 5 bases, with 14 bases between them. CDR3 loop: CASSFPGQGDNEQFF. DNA for the CDR3: TGTGCCAGCAGCTTCCCGGGACAAGGAGACAATGAGCAGTTCTTC.